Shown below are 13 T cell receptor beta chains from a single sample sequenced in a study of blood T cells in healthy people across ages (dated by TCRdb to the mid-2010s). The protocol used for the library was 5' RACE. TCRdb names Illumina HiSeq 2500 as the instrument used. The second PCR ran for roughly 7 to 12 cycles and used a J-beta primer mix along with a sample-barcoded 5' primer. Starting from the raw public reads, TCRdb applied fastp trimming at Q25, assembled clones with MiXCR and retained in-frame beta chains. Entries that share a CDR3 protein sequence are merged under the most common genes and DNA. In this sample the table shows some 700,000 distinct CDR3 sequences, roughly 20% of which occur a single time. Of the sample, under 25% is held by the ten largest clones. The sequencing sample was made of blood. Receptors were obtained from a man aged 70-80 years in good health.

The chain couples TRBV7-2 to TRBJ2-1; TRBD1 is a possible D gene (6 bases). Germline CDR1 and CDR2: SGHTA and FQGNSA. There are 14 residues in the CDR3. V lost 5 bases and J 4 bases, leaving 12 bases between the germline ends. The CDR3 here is CASSTEGGYNEQFF. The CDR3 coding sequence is TGTGCCAGCAGCACCGAAGGGGGATACAATGAGCAGTTCTTC.

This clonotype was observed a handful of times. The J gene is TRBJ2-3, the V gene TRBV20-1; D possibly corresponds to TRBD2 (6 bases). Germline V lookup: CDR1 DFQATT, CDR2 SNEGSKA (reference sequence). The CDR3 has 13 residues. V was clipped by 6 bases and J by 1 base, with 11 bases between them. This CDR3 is CSATRRGTDTQYF. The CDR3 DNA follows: TGCAGTGCCACTCGGAGGGGCACAGATACGCAGTATTTT.

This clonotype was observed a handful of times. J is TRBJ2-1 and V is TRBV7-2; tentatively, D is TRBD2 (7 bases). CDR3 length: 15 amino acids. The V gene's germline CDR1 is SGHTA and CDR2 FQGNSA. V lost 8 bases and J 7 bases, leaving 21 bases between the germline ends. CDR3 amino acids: CASFIGGAGGNEQFF. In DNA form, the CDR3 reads TGTGCCAGCTTTATTGGGGGGGCCGGTGGTAATGAGCAGTTCTTC.

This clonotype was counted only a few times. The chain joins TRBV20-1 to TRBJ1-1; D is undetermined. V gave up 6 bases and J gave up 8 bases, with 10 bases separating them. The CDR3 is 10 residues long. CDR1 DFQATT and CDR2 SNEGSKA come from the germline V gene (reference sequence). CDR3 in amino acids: CSASLDEAFF. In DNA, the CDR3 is TGCAGTGCCTCTCTGGACGAAGCTTTCTTT.

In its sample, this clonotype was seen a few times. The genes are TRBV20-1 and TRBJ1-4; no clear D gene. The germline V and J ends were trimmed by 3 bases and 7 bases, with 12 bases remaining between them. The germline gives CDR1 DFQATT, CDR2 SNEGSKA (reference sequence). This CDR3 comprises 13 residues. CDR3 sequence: CSARLMGVEKLFF. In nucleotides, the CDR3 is TGCAGTGCTAGGTTAATGGGAGTTGAAAAACTGTTTTTT.

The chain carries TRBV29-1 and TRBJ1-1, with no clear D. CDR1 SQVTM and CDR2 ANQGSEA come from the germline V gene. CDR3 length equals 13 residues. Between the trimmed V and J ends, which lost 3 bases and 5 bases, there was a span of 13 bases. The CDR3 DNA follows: TGCAGCGTTGAGGTCTTCAAGGAAACTGAAGCTTTCTTT. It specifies CSVEVFKETEAFF.

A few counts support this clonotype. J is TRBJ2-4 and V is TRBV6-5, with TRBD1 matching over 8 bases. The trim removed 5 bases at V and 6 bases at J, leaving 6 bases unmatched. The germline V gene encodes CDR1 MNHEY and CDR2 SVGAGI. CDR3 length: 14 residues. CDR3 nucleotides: TGTGCCAGCAGTGGCTTTGGGACAGGAAACATTCAGTACTTC. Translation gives CASSGFGTGNIQYF.

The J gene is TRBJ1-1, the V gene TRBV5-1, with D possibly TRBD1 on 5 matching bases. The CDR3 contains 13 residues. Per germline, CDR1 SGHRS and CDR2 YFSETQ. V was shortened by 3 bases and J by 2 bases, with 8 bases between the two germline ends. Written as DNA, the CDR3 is TGCGCCAGCAGCTGGGACGGAAACACTGAAGCTTTCTTT. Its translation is CASSWDGNTEAFF.

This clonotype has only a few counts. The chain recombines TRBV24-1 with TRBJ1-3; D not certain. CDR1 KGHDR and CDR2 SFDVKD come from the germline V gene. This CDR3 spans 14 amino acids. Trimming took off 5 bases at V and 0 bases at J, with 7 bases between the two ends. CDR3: CATSATHSGNTIYF. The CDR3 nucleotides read TGTGCCACCAGTGCCACTCACTCTGGAAACACCATATATTTT.

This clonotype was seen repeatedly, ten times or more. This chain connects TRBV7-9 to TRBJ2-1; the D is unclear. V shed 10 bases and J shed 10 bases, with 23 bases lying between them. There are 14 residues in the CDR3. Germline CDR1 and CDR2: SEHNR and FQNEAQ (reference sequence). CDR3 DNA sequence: TGTGCCACCGTCGGCGCACTCAATCTGGGGGAGCAGTTCTTC. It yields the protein CATVGALNLGEQFF.

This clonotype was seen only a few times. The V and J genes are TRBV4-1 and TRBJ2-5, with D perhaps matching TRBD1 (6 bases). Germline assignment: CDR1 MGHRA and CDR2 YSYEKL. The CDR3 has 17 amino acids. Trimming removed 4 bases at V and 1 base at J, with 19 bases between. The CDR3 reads CASSRGQSKIAQETQYF. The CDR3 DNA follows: TGCGCCAGCAGCCGCGGACAGTCCAAAATAGCCCAAGAGACCCAGTACTTC.

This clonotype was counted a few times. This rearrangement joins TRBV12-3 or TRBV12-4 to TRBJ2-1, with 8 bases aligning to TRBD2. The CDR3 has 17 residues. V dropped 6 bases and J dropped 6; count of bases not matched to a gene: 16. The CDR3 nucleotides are TGTGCCAGCAGGGGCTTAGGGGCGGGGGGCCCTACCAATGAGCAGTTCTTC. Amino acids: CASRGLGAGGPTNEQFF.

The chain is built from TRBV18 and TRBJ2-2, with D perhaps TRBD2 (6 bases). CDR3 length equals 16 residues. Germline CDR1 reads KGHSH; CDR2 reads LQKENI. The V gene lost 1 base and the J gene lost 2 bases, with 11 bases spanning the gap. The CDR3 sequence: CASSPLPGENTGELFF. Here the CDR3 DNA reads TGTGCCAGCTCACCACTGCCGGGAGAAAACACCGGGGAGCTGTTTTTT.